These 31 T cell receptor beta chains share one sample of origin, sequenced in a study of immune characterization of retroperitoneal liposarcoma. Each CDR3 protein is one row after TCRdb ran MiXCR on the PCR reads. The data contain 10,000 or so distinct CDR3 sequences, roughly 29% of them seen just once; the ten biggest clones take up 8.3%. Sequencing was done on a sample of tumor tissue. These receptor sequences come from a male donor with retroperitoneal liposarcoma.

About this clonotype: It is likely a read error, because the conserved phenylalanine at the end of the CDR3 is missing. No DNA is shown, since the ends of the CDR3 on it are uncertain; the CDR3 is the one TCRdb lists. The gene calls are TRBV11-3 and TRBJ2-3; TRBD1, as called in the table, went unchecked against the DNA. In germline, CDR1 is SGHNT, CDR2 YENEEA. The CDR3 is made up of 15 amino acids, end residues included. The CDR3: CASSSPGGSRASSSS.

The chain employs TRBV12-3 or TRBV12-4 and TRBJ2-2, with a tentative D call TRBD2 (5 bases). V lost 7 bases and J 6 bases, leaving 9 bases between the germline ends. The CDR3 runs to 12 residues. Here the CDR3 reads CASIGGPGELFF. CDR3 DNA sequence: TGTGCCAGCATAGGAGGCCCCGGGGAGCTGTTTTTT.

This clonotype came up a few times. This rearrangement joins TRBV6-1 to TRBJ2-1, with TRBD1 identical over 8 bases. The CDR3 consists of 15 residues. V lost 10 bases and J lost 8; bases outside the gene matches: 16. The germline V gene encodes CDR1 MNHNS and CDR2 SASEGT. The DNA of the CDR3 is TGTGCCACAAAAAGGGGACAGGTCCCCTCGGATGAGCAGTTCTTC. This sequence encodes CATKRGQVPSDEQFF.

This clonotype turned up a few times. CDR3 DNA sequence: TGTGCCAGCAGTGCCCGGATGGGAGCCAAAAACATTCAGTTCTTC. Its translation is CASSARMGAKNIQFF. J is TRBJ2-4 and V is TRBV6-1, with D maybe TRBD2 (5 bases). The last part of the DNA fits TRBJ2-1 better; the J call may be wrong. Germline V CDR1 and CDR2: MNHNS, SASEGT. This CDR3 comprises 15 residues.

In this sample, this clonotype is medium-sized. In DNA form, the CDR3 reads TGTGCCACAGCCTGGGGGAGAAGCCCCTACGAGCAGTACTTC. It is translated as CATAWGRSPYEQYF. This chain connects TRBV6-1 to TRBJ2-1; D could derive from TRBD1 or TRBD2 (5 bases each). The last part of the DNA fits TRBJ2-7 better; the J call may be wrong. This CDR3 has 14 amino acids. CDR1 is MNHNS and CDR2 is SASEGT in the germline V gene.

The chain recombines TRBV5-6 with TRBJ1-3, with a possible D match to TRBD1 (6 bases). The CDR3 runs 17 residues. Trimming stripped 1 base from V and 2 bases from J, with 16 bases between. CDR1 and CDR2 (germline): SGHDT, YYEEEE. The CDR3, as DNA: TGTGCCAGCAGCTTGAATTCCAACAGGGTGGCTGGAAACACCATATATTTT. This codes for CASSLNSNRVAGNTIYF.

Turning to this clonotype: A much bigger clone sits one base away, suggesting this may be a read error. V gene TRBV6-5 combines with J gene TRBJ2-5; D is ambiguous. The CDR3 totals 11 residues. V was clipped by 6 bases and J by 2 bases, with 4 bases between them. Germline loops: CDR1 MNHEY, CDR2 SVGAGI. CDR3 coding DNA: TGTGCCAGCAGGGAACAAGAGACCCAGTACTTC. Its translation: CASREQETQYF.

This clonotype was observed many times. This sequence joins TRBV11-3 and TRBJ2-1; possibly TRBD1 for D (6 bases). Matching the DNA end better, TRBJ2-7 makes the J call doubtful. The CDR3 is 12 amino acids. CDR1 SGHNT and CDR2 YENEEA come from the germline V gene. CDR3 region: CASSQGPYEQYF. The CDR3 bases are TGTGCCAGCAGCCAGGGGCCCTACGAGCAGTACTTC.

This clonotype was observed a handful of times. The chain carries TRBV6-1 and TRBJ2-3; TRBD1 matches 7 bases. J gave up 0 bases and V 4 bases, and 7 bases lay outside the gene matches. Germline values: CDR1 MNHNS, CDR2 SASEGT. CDR3 length equals 16 residues. In nucleotides, the CDR3 is TGTGCCAGCAGTGCTGCGTGGGGACAGAGCACAGATACGCAGTATTTT. Protein: CASSAAWGQSTDTQYF.

The rearrangement uses TRBV27 and TRBJ2-1; TRBD2 aligns across 10 bases. The J segment lost 2 bases and the V segment lost 4 bases, leaving 2 bases of the junction unmatched. CDR3 length: 15 residues. Germline-derived CDR1 and CDR2 are MNHEY and SMNVEV (reference sequence). The CDR3 region is CASSSSGGAYNEQFF. In nucleotides, the CDR3 is TGTGCCAGCAGTTCTAGCGGGGGAGCCTACAATGAGCAGTTCTTC.

This clonotype has ten or more counts. This chain joins TRBV11-2 and TRBJ2-5, with no clear D. The DNA end favors TRBJ2-7, so the J call may be wrong. The length of the CDR3 is 14 residues. Germline CDR1 and CDR2: SGHAT and FQNNGV. CDR3 region: CASSFAGPNYEQYF. CDR3 sequence (DNA): TGTGCCAGCAGCTTCGCCGGGCCCAACTACGAGCAGTACTTC.

In its sample, this clonotype is large. V is TRBV6-1 and J is TRBJ2-1; D is ambiguous. The closer fit of TRBJ2-5 to the DNA end suggests the J call may be wrong. CDR1 is MNHNS and CDR2 is SASEGT in the germline V gene. The CDR3 runs 14 residues. The CDR3 DNA is TGTGCCAGCAGTGAAGGTTTGAGCCTCGGAACCCAGTACTTC. It translates to CASSEGLSLGTQYF.

The chain carries TRBV6-1 and TRBJ2-3; D might be TRBD1 or TRBD2, each matching 5 bases. The J call may be mistaken, given a closer DNA end match to TRBJ2-1. Germline-derived CDR1 and CDR2 are MNHNS and SASEGT. This CDR3 comprises 11 residues. CDR3 sequence (DNA): TGTGCCAGCAGGTACCTGGGACGGCAGTTCTTC. It encodes CASRYLGRQFF.

This clonotype was counted many times. The chain carries TRBV11-3 and TRBJ2-1; no reliable D call. V lost 1 base to trimming and J lost 6 bases, with 7 bases between them. This CDR3 has 13 residues. Germline assignment: CDR1 SGHNT and CDR2 YENEEA. Here the CDR3 DNA reads TGTGCCAGCAGCTTAGGAGTAGGCAATGAGCAGTTCTTC. It encodes CASSLGVGNEQFF. Together with reference TRBV11-3 and TRBJ2-1, the CDR3 gives the full variable domain: EAGVVQSPRYKIIEKKQPVAFWCNPISGHNTLYWYLQNLGQGPELLIRYENEEAVDDSQLPKDRFSAERLKGVDSTLKIQPAELGDSAVYLCASSLGVGNEQFFGPGTRLTVL.

This clonotype was picked up many times. CDR3 residues: CASSETSLKQFF. As DNA, the CDR3 is TGTGCCAGCAGTGAGACTAGCCTCAAGCAGTTCTTC. The rearrangement joins TRBV6-1 to TRBJ2-1; 7 bases map to TRBD2. J lost 11 bases, V lost 3 bases, and 4 bases had no gene match. The CDR3 has 12 residues. Germline CDR1 is MNHNS and CDR2 is SASEGT.

The chain employs TRBV27 and TRBJ2-5, with D possibly TRBD1 on 6 matching bases. TRBJ2-1 matches the DNA end more closely, so the J call is doubtful. This CDR3 spans 13 amino acids. In germline, CDR1 is MNHEY, CDR2 SMNVEV (reference sequence). The CDR3: CASSLEQGLEQFF. CDR3 DNA: TGTGCCAGCAGTTTAGAACAGGGCCTCGAGCAGTTCTTC.

This clonotype was counted only a few times. Here the CDR3 DNA reads TGTGCCAGCAGTAGGGACAACTATGGCTACACCTTC. Amino acids: CASSRDNYGYTF. The gene calls are TRBV6-1 and TRBJ1-2; D might be TRBD1 (5 bases). CDR1 is MNHNS and CDR2 is SASEGT in the germline V gene. The CDR3 is 12 residues long. Trimming took off 5 bases at V and 2 bases at J, with 6 bases between the two ends.

The chain is built from TRBV6-1 and TRBJ1-5; D gene uncertain. The CDR3 runs 16 residues. V dropped 2 bases and J dropped 0 bases, with 11 bases sitting between them. Germline CDR1 and CDR2: MNHNS and SASEGT. The CDR3 here is CASSELSTFSNQPQHF. The CDR3 DNA sequence: TGTGCCAGCAGTGAATTGAGCACCTTTAGCAATCAGCCCCAGCATTTT.

Judged by abundance, this clonotype is medium-sized. This chain joins TRBV6-1 and TRBJ2-2; maybe TRBD1 (6 bases). The V end was cut by 5 bases, the J end by 0 bases, with 13 bases between. Germline-derived CDR1 and CDR2 are MNHNS and SASEGT. The CDR3 sequence is 16 residues long. The DNA for the CDR3 is TGTGCCAGCAGTCGTCCGGGACAACCGAACACCGGGGAGCTGTTTTTT. As protein: CASSRPGQPNTGELFF.

This clonotype is judged medium-sized (0.01 to 0.1%). V is TRBV6-1 and J is TRBJ2-1; D not resolved. This CDR3 spans 14 amino acids. Trimming removed 2 bases from V and 6 bases from J, with 11 bases in between. CDR1 MNHNS and CDR2 SASEGT come from the germline V gene. The CDR3 reads CASSERVAGNEQFF. DNA for the CDR3: TGTGCCAGCAGTGAACGTGTCGCCGGCAATGAGCAGTTCTTC.

The gene calls are TRBV7-2 and TRBJ2-1, with 8 bases aligning to TRBD1. The CDR3 is 15 residues long. V was pared by 1 base and J by 4 bases, with 3 bases of the junction left unmatched. Germline V gives CDR1 SGHTA, CDR2 FQGNSA. CDR3 sequence reads: CASSLGTGFYNEQFF. CDR3 in DNA: TGTGCCAGCAGCTTAGGGACAGGGTTTTACAATGAGCAGTTCTTC.

This clonotype is termed medium-sized. CDR3 residues: CASSEGTSVDNEQYF. CDR3 in DNA: TGTGCCAGCAGCGAAGGGACTAGCGTAGACAATGAGCAGTACTTC. The chain links TRBV7-3 to TRBJ2-1; 10 positions match TRBD2. Near its end, the DNA agrees better with TRBJ2-7, so the J call may be wrong. Germline assignment: CDR1 SGHTA and CDR2 FQGTGA. This CDR3 is built from 15 residues.

This clonotype was picked up many times. The chain uses TRBV6-1 and TRBJ2-3, with a possible D match to TRBD1 (5 bases). Germline values: CDR1 MNHNS, CDR2 SASEGT. The CDR3 extends over 16 amino acids. Trimming took 6 bases from V and 3 from J, leaving 19 bases between them. DNA for the CDR3: TGTGCCAGCAGCGCTCAGGGCCACCAAGTGACAGATACGCAGTATTTT. It encodes CASSAQGHQVTDTQYF.

This clonotype showed up many times. This chain uses TRBV28 with TRBJ2-5; 12 bases map to TRBD1. The ends lost 6 bases at V and 11 bases at J; junction bases unmatched: 13. There are 15 residues in the CDR3. CDR1 is MDHEN and CDR2 is SYDVKM in the germline V gene. CDR3 region: CASRGGGQGAGEQYF. CDR3 sequence (DNA): TGTGCCAGCAGGGGAGGGGGACAGGGGGCAGGAGAGCAGTACTTC.

V gene TRBV6-8 combines with J gene TRBJ2-2; 12 bases align to TRBD1. This CDR3 region has 16 residues. Trimming removed 6 bases from V and 4 bases from J; junction bases left unmatched: 6. Germline V gene sequence: CDR1 MNHGY, CDR2 SAAAGT. The CDR3 DNA reads TGTGCCAGCAGCCCGGGACAGGGGGCGATCACCGGGGAGCTGTTTTTT. Residues: CASSPGQGAITGELFF.

This clonotype was detected only a few times. The chain has TRBV12-3 or TRBV12-4 and TRBJ2-5; D possibly corresponds to TRBD1 (5 bases). V gave up 3 bases and J gave up 11 bases, with 19 bases separating them. The CDR3 loop spans 14 amino acids. CDR3 nucleotides: TGTGCCAGCAGTTTTTTTCAGGGTGGGAATGAGCAGTACTTC. Translated: CASSFFQGGNEQYF.

This clonotype was found a few times. This chain uses TRBV12-3 or TRBV12-4 with TRBJ1-4; tentatively, D is TRBD1 (6 bases). The V end was cut by 5 bases, the J end by 8 bases, with 24 bases between. The CDR3 extends over 17 amino acids. CDR3 sequence reads: CASSRIPLGEGEEKLFF. CDR3 DNA: TGTGCCAGCAGTAGAATCCCCTTAGGGGAGGGGGAAGAAAAACTGTTTTTT.

V gene TRBV4-1 combines with J gene TRBJ1-4; 7 bases map to TRBD1. This CDR3 region has 15 residues. With V trimmed by 2 bases and J by 4 bases, 4 bases remained unmatched. The germline V gene encodes CDR1 MGHRA and CDR2 YSYEKL. The CDR3 loop is CASSQSTGSNEKLFF. CDR3 coding DNA: TGCGCCAGCAGCCAATCGACAGGGAGTAATGAAAAACTGTTTTTT.

Comments on this clonotype: The germline gene is not matched at one end of the junction; a read error may be the cause. The gene calls are TRBV7-8 and TRBJ2-4; D might be TRBD1 or TRBD2, each matching 6 bases. Germline V gene data show CDR1 as SGHVS and CDR2 as FQNEAQ. This CDR3 has 16 amino acids. The CDR3 DNA reads TGTGTCAGCAGCCCGAAATCGGGGGCCCAATACAATGAGCAGTACTTC. Protein: CVSSPKSGAQYNEQYF.

This clonotype was counted at least ten times. This rearrangement joins TRBV6-1 to TRBJ2-1; 9 bases agree with TRBD2. The CDR3 is 15 amino acids. Germline CDR1 and CDR2: MNHNS and SASEGT. Losses at the gene ends were 2 bases for V and 10 bases for J; bases not matched to a gene: 9. DNA of the CDR3: TGTGCCAGCAGTGAATTTAGCGGGAGCTCCTACGAGCAGTTCTTC. It encodes CASSEFSGSSYEQFF.

This clonotype showed up just once. This chain joins TRBV11-2 and TRBJ2-1, with 7 bases identical to TRBD2. The germline CDR1 and CDR2 sequences are SGHAT and FQNNGV. The J segment lost 4 bases and the V segment lost 4 bases, leaving 10 bases of the junction unmatched. The CDR3 loop spans 16 amino acids. CDR3 sequence (DNA): TGTGCCAGCAGCTCACTAGCGAGAGGATTGTACAATGAGCAGTTCTTC. This codes for CASSSLARGLYNEQFF.